The 18 T cell receptor beta chains given below trace back to one sample, sequenced in a study of persistence of HIV-infected CD4 T cells. Overlapping HIV-1 Gag 15-mer peptides at around 1 ug per peptide per mL were used. Sorting of responding CD4+ T cells relied on upregulated CD40 ligand together with CD69. The immunoSEQ assay was version 4, run in survey mode. The method was immunoSEQ multiplex PCR; TCRdb's version includes in-frame clones alone and lacks a portion of them. Of 24,000 or so clones listed, around 67% are singletons. Their target antigens are unknown. Here the sequenced sample was CD4+ T cells sorted from PBMCs after roughly 18-hour stimulation, taken from a patient who received antiretroviral therapy. All receptors derive from an adult man with HIV who was CMV-seropositive.

This clone was recorded once. This chain joins TRBV6-2 or TRBV6-3 and TRBJ1-2; D is undetermined. In germline, CDR1 is MNHEY, CDR2 SVGEGT. Trimming took 9 bases from V and 2 from J, leaving 13 bases between them. The CDR3 sequence is 13 residues long. In DNA form, the CDR3 reads TGTGCCAGTAGCAGGCAGAACAACTATGGCTACACCTTC. The encoded protein is CASSRQNNYGYTF.

A few counts support this clone. This CDR3 reads CASSIEAEKPQHF. CDR3 in DNA: TGTGCCAGTAGTATAGAGGCCGAGAAGCCCCAGCATTTT. J is TRBJ1-5 and V is TRBV19; D gene unclear. The V gene lost 0 bases and the J gene lost 8 bases, with 8 bases spanning the gap. The CDR3 sequence is 13 residues long. Germline CDR1 is LNHDA and CDR2 is SQIVND (reference sequence).

The chain is built from TRBV14 and TRBJ1-2; 9 bases are a match to TRBD1. The CDR3 totals 14 residues. With 5 bases clipped from V and 4 bases from J, the junction kept 5 bases outside the gene matches. Germline values: CDR1 SGHDN, CDR2 FVKESK. The DNA for the CDR3 is TGTGCCAGCAGCTGGGGACAGGGTCGCTATGGCTACACCTTC. Protein sequence: CASSWGQGRYGYTF.

V usage is TRBV28 and J usage is TRBJ1-4, with 8 bases lining up with TRBD1. V lost 6 bases and J lost 7; bases outside the gene matches: 10. Germline CDR1 and CDR2: MDHEN and SYDVKM. The CDR3 has 15 residues. The CDR3 region is CASSGRGQEREKLFF. Written as DNA, the CDR3 is TGTGCCAGCAGCGGCAGGGGGCAGGAGCGTGAAAAACTGTTTTTT. Using reference TRBV28 and TRBJ1-4 for the parts outside the CDR3, the full variable domain is DVKVTQSSRYLVKRTGEKVFLECVQDMDHENMFWYRQDPGLGLRLIYFSYDVKMKEKGDIPEGYSVSREKKERFSLILESASTNQTSMYLCASSGRGQEREKLFFGSGTQLSVL.

V gene TRBV18 combines with J gene TRBJ1-6, with 8 bases aligning to TRBD1. The CDR3 extends over 15 amino acids. With 3 bases clipped from V and 6 bases from J, the junction kept 4 bases outside the gene matches. CDR1 is KGHSH and CDR2 is LQKENI in the germline V gene. In DNA, the CDR3 is TGTGCCAGCTCACCCCCAGGGGGCCGTAATTCACCCCTCCACTTT. Its protein product is CASSPPGGRNSPLHF.

The chain carries TRBV24-1 and TRBJ2-3; D remains unclear. This CDR3 is 13 amino acids long. Germline CDR1 is KGHDR and CDR2 is SFDVKD. Trimming removed 1 base from V and 8 bases from J, with 9 bases in between. CDR3 DNA: TGTGCCACCAGTGATTTCGGATTCGGTACGCAGTATTTT. It translates to CATSDFGFGTQYF.

This clone was recorded a few times. CDR3 sequence (DNA): TGTGCCAGCACCCAACAGGAGTTCGGGGCCAACGTCCTGACTTTC. This gives the protein CASTQQEFGANVLTF. This chain connects TRBV5-4 to TRBJ2-6; TRBD1 is a possible D gene (5 bases). Trimming took off 6 bases at V and 4 bases at J, with 14 bases between the two ends. The CDR3 loop spans 15 amino acids. The V gene's germline CDR1 is SGHNT and CDR2 YYREEE (reference sequence).

The chain has TRBV25-1 and TRBJ2-2; D is unresolved. The V end lost 6 bases, the J end lost 0 bases, and 8 bases lay between the germline ends. Germline CDR1 reads MGHDK; CDR2 reads SYGVNS. There are 14 residues in the CDR3. The CDR3 sequence: CASSGVTNTGELFF. In nucleotides, the CDR3 is TGTGCCAGCAGCGGTGTTACGAACACCGGGGAGCTGTTTTTT.

The J gene is TRBJ1-3, the V gene TRBV5-1; no firm D call. V lost 4 bases and J 3 bases, leaving 14 bases between the germline ends. The CDR3 sequence is 15 residues long. CDR1 and CDR2 (germline): SGHRS, YFSETQ. As DNA, the CDR3 is TGCGCCAGCAGCCCAGGATGGGGAGGTGGAAACACCATATATTTT. Its translation: CASSPGWGGGNTIYF.

This clone has more than one count but fewer than ten. The chain couples TRBV28 to TRBJ2-3; D not certain. V lost 9 bases to trimming and J lost 6 bases, with 19 bases between them. This CDR3 is built from 14 residues. CDR1 MDHEN and CDR2 SYDVKM come from the germline V gene. CDR3 DNA: TGTGCCAGTCGGGTCCTCGGATCCCGGGATACGCAGTATTTT. This gives the protein CASRVLGSRDTQYF.

This chain joins TRBV6-1 and TRBJ2-3, with D possibly called TRBD1 or TRBD2 (6 bases each). V gave up 0 bases and J gave up 4 bases, with 14 bases separating them. From germline, CDR1 is MNHNS and CDR2 SASEGT. The CDR3 has 16 amino acids. The CDR3 DNA sequence: TGTGCCAGCAGTGAAGCGCGTGGGGGGCTGTCAGATACGCAGTATTTT. Translation gives CASSEARGGLSDTQYF.

This clone was counted only a few times. This CDR3 is CASSLIQGSEKLFF. As DNA, the CDR3 is TGTGCCAGCAGTTTAATACAGGGTAGTGAAAAACTGTTTTTT. The chain recombines TRBV27 with TRBJ1-4; weak D call: TRBD1 (6 bases). Germline V gives CDR1 MNHEY, CDR2 SMNVEV (reference sequence). The CDR3 runs 14 residues. Trimming stripped 2 bases from V and 7 bases from J, with 11 bases between.

The chain combines TRBV5-1 with TRBJ1-2; D unclear. V was pared by 1 base and J by 6 bases, with 13 bases between. The CDR3 has 14 amino acids. In germline, CDR1 is SGHRS, CDR2 YFSETQ. CDR3 nucleotides: TGCGCCAGCAGCTTGAATCAACCCCACGATGGCTACACCTTC. Encoded protein: CASSLNQPHDGYTF.

CDR3 loop: CASRGWGSRGAYNEQFF. The CDR3 DNA sequence: TGTGCCAGCAGAGGTTGGGGAAGCCGGGGGGCCTACAATGAGCAGTTCTTC. This chain links TRBV5-4 with TRBJ2-1; 7 nucleotides line up with TRBD2. The V segment lost 5 bases and the J segment 2 bases; nucleotides outside the gene matches: 13. Germline V CDR1 and CDR2: SGHNT, YYREEE (reference sequence). The CDR3 consists of 17 residues. Full variable domain (rest looked up from reference TRBV5-4 and TRBJ2-1): ETGVTQSPTHLIKTRGQQVTLRCSSQSGHNTVSWYQQALGQGPQFIFQYYREEENGRGNFPPRFSGLQFPNYSSELNVNALELDDSALYLCASRGWGSRGAYNEQFFGPGTRLTVL.

The V gene is TRBV19, the J gene TRBJ2-1; 8 bases are shared with TRBD1. The CDR3 length is 16 residues. Germline values: CDR1 LNHDA, CDR2 SQIVND (reference sequence). Germline trimming cut 3 bases from V and 4 bases from J; bases unmatched to any gene: 8. The CDR3 reads CASSILQGALYNEQFF. CDR3 DNA sequence: TGTGCCAGTAGTATCCTCCAGGGGGCCCTTTACAATGAGCAGTTCTTC.

CDR3: CASSAWGGADQPQHF. CDR3 DNA: TGCGCCAGCAGCGCGTGGGGGGGGGCGGATCAGCCCCAGCATTTT. This rearrangement joins TRBV5-1 to TRBJ1-5, with D maybe TRBD1 (6 bases). The CDR3 runs 15 residues. The V end lost 4 bases, the J end lost 5 bases, and 16 bases lay between the germline ends. The germline V gene has CDR1 SGHRS and CDR2 YFSETQ.

The chain recombines TRBV30 with TRBJ1-3, with a possible D match to TRBD1 (6 bases). In germline, CDR1 is GTSNPN, CDR2 SVGIG (reference sequence). Trimming took off 5 bases at V and 0 bases at J, with 17 bases between the two ends. This CDR3 comprises 16 residues. In DNA form, the CDR3 reads TGTGCCTGGGCGAGGGGGGGACCCATCTCTGGAAACACCATATATTTT. Amino acids: CAWARGGPISGNTIYF.

This clone occurred a few times. This chain joins TRBV20-1 and TRBJ1-1; the D is unclear. This CDR3 contains 11 residues. In germline, CDR1 is DFQATT, CDR2 SNEGSKA (reference sequence). V was pared by 0 bases and J by 11 bases, with 10 bases between. As DNA, the CDR3 is TGCAGTGCTAGAGAAAACCAGCGGGCTTTCTTT. Residues: CSARENQRAFF.